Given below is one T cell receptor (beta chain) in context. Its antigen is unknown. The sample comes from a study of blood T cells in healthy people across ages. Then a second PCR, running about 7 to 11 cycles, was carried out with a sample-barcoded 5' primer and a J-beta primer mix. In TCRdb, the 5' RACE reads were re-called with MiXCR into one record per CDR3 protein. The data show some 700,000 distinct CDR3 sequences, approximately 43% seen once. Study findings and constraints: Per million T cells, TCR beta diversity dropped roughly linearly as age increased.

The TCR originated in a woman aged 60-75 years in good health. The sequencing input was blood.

The CDR3 region has the DNA TGCAGTGTCCCAGACAGGAATGAGCAGTACTTC. Amino acid sequence: CSVPDRNEQYF. The chain recombines TRBV20-1 with TRBJ2-1; tentatively, D is TRBD1 (6 bases). With the DNA end fitting TRBJ2-7 better, the J assignment may be wrong. Germline values: CDR1 DFQATT, CDR2 SNEGSKA (reference sequence). The CDR3 is 11 amino acids.